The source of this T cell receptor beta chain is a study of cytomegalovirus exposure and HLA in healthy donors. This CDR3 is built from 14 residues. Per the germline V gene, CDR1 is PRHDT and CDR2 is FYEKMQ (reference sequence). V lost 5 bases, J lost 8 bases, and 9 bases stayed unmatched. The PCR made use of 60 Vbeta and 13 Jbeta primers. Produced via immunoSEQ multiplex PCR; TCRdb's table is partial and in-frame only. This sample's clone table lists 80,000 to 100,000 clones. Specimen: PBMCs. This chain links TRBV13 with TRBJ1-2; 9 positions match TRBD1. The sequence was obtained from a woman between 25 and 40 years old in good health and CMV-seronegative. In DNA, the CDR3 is TGTGCCAGCAGCCCCGGGACAGGGAGAGTGGGCTACACCTTC. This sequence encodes CASSPGTGRVGYTF.